This is a list of T cell receptor beta chains from one sample in a study of blood T cell repertoires in COVID-19. Method: immunoSEQ multiplex PCR; TCRdb's copy keeps in-frame clones and lacks some. Of tens of thousands of clones in the sample, around four fifths were seen once. The sequencing sample was made of peripheral blood. The receptors derive from a man in his fifties with active COVID-19. The CDR3 runs from the conserved cysteine through the conserved F or W. D genes are given only for firm matches. Clone size is stated in some rows and not others, as once, few, many or a class when expanded.

J gene: TRBJ2-5
V gene: TRBV3-1/TRBV3-2
clone size: .
D gene: .
CDR3 protein: CASSTRETQYF
CDR3 DNA: TGTGCCAGCAGCACGCGGGAGACCCAGTACTTC

J gene: TRBJ1-6
V gene: TRBV4-3
clone size: .
D gene: .
CDR3 protein: CASSQFPQAIAYNSPLHF
CDR3 DNA: TGCGCCAGCAGCCAATTTCCCCAGGCGATTGCCTATAATTCACCCCTCCACTTT

J gene: TRBJ2-2
V gene: TRBV7-2
clone size: once
D gene: TRBD1
CDR3 protein: CASRFPKKGANTGELFF
CDR3 DNA: TGTGCCAGCAGGTTCCCAAAGAAGGGGGCCAACACCGGGGAGCTGTTTTTT

J gene: TRBJ1-5
V gene: TRBV6-5
clone size: .
D gene: TRBD1
CDR3 protein: CASRKQGVSNQPQHF
CDR3 DNA: TGTGCCAGCAGAAAACAGGGGGTTAGCAATCAGCCCCAGCATTTT

J gene: TRBJ2-1
V gene: TRBV19
clone size: .
D gene: .
CDR3 protein: CASSIDRAGGESYNEQFF
CDR3 DNA: TGTGCCAGTAGTATAGACAGGGCCGGGGGAGAATCCTACAATGAGCAGTTCTTC

J gene: TRBJ2-5
V gene: TRBV7-7
clone size: .
D gene: TRBD2
CDR3 protein: CASSSGLAGGMLETQYF
CDR3 DNA: TGTGCCAGCAGTTCTGGACTAGCGGGGGGGATGTTGGAGACCCAGTACTTC

J gene: TRBJ2-3
V gene: TRBV4-3
clone size: few
D gene: .
CDR3 protein: CASSQDWRGRGDTQYF
CDR3 DNA: TGCGCCAGCAGCCAAGATTGGCGGGGCCGCGGGGATACGCAGTATTTT

J gene: TRBJ2-2
V gene: TRBV4-2
clone size: .
D gene: .
CDR3 protein: CASSPDPQGGAGELFF
CDR3 DNA: TGTGCCAGCAGCCCTGATCCTCAAGGGGGAGCCGGGGAGCTGTTTTTT

J gene: TRBJ2-2
V gene: TRBV12-5
clone size: .
D gene: .
CDR3 protein: CASGLPGANTGELFF
CDR3 DNA: TGTGCTAGTGGTTTGCCGGGGGCGAACACCGGGGAGCTGTTTTTT

J gene: TRBJ1-3
V gene: TRBV4-1
clone size: few
D gene: .
CDR3 protein: CASSQDKRWTLSSGNTIYF
CDR3 DNA: TGCGCCAGCAGCCAAGATAAGAGGTGGACATTGAGCTCTGGAAACACCATATATTTT

J gene: TRBJ2-3
V gene: TRBV11-2
clone size: .
D gene: .
CDR3 protein: CASSLASALSTDTQYF
CDR3 DNA: TGTGCCAGCAGCTTGGCCAGCGCCCTTAGCACAGATACGCAGTATTTT

J gene: TRBJ1-5
V gene: TRBV18
clone size: .
D gene: TRBD1
CDR3 protein: CASSPRTGEAQPQHF
CDR3 DNA: TGTGCCAGCTCACCAAGGACAGGGGAGGCTCAGCCCCAGCATTTT

J gene: TRBJ2-2
V gene: TRBV5-1
clone size: once
D gene: TRBD1
CDR3 protein: CASSRTGGPGELFF
CDR3 DNA: TGCGCCAGCAGCCGGACAGGGGGCCCCGGGGAGCTGTTTTTT